Sequencing of this T cell receptor beta chain was carried out in a study of identical twins. TCRdb fed the 5' RACE reads into MiXCR, producing one record per CDR3 protein. The table records some 900,000 distinct CDR3 sequences, 12% of them present only once. V was clipped by 8 bases and J by 7 bases; unmatched bases: 0. The CDR3 sequence is 11 residues long. These sequences were also reported in another study, on yellow fever vaccine responses in identical twins.

V is TRBV12-3 or TRBV12-4 and J is TRBJ2-2; 8 positions agree with TRBD2. The sample taken for sequencing was PBMCs. This clonotype was sampled from a woman aged 18-30 years in good health. This CDR3 reads CASAGGGELFF. DNA of the CDR3: TGTGCCAGCGCGGGAGGCGGGGAGCTGTTTTTT.